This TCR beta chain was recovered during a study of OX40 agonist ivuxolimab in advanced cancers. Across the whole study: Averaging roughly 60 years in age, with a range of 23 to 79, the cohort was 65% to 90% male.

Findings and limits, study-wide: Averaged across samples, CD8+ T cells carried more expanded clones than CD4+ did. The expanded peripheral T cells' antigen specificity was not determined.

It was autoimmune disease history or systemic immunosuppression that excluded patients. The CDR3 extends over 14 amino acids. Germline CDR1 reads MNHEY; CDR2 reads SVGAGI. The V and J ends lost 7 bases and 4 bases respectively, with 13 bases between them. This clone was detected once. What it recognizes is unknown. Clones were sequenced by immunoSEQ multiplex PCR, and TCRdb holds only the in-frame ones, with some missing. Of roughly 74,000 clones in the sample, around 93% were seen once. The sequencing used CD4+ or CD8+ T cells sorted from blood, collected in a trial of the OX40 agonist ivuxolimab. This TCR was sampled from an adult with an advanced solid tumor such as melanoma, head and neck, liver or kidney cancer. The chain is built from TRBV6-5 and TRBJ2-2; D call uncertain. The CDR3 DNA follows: TGTGCCAGCACCAGGACGGAGACCACCGGGGAGCTGTTTTTT. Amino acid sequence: CASTRTETTGELFF.